This TCR beta chain was captured in a study of blood T cell repertoires in COVID-19. CDR1 is MNHEY, CDR2 SVGAGI, per germline. CDR3 length: 15 residues. The ends were cut back, 2 bases at V and 9 bases at J, with 17 bases in the middle. Generated by immunoSEQ multiplex PCR, the TCRdb table keeps only in-frame clones and is missing some. The table has 150,000 to 200,000 clones, approximately 90% seen once. The rearrangement uses TRBV6-5 and TRBJ2-1; D unclear. This TCR was recovered from a woman in her 30s with acute or convalescent COVID-19. The specimen was peripheral blood. The CDR3 coding sequence is TGTGCCAGCAGTTACAGTACGGAGCCTTGGGTTGAGCAGTTCTTC. The encoded protein is CASSYSTEPWVEQFF.